The clone carrying this T cell receptor beta chain showed up many times. Antigen unknown. Germline assignment: CDR1 MNHEY and CDR2 SVGEGT. CDR3 length equals 17 residues. The ends lost 0 bases at V and 4 bases at J; junction bases unmatched: 6. The data were taken from a study of human T cells and chemical hapten exposure. The study's findings and limits: TCRs exceeding 1 in 1000 frequency stayed unchanged with DPC sensitization.

Original processing methods: The median was around 100,000 TCRs per sample, ranging about 20,000 to 700,000. Via MiXCR, TCRdb re-called the RACE reads, giving one row per CDR3 protein. The V and J calls and clone size are TCRdb's, not the authors'. Of about 130,000 distinct CDR3 sequences in the sample, about 9% were seen once. Time point described: healthy volunteer bleed at 2 weeks. Researchers extracted total RNA from unfractionated whole blood. This chain uses TRBV6-2 or TRBV6-3 with TRBJ2-1, with TRBD2 matching 10 bases. This TCR was sampled from a male donor in good health. Some clones in this sample may be carry-over from other donors' samples. Sequencing input: whole blood. The CDR3 loop is CASSYSPSGGIYNEQFF. The DNA for the CDR3 is TGTGCCAGCAGTTACTCGCCTAGCGGGGGCATTTACAATGAGCAGTTCTTC.